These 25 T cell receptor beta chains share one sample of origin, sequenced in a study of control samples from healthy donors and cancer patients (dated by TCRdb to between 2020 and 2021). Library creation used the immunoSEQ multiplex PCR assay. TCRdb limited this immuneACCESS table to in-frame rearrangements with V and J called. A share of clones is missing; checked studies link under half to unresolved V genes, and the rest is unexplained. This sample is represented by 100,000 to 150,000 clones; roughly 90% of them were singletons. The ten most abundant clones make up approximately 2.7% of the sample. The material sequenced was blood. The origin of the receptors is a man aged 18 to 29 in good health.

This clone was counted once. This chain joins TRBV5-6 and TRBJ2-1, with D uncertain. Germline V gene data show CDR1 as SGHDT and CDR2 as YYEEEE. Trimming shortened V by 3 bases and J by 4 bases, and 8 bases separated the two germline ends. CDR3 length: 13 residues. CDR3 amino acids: CASSSSSYNEQFF. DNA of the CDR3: TGTGCCAGCAGCTCAAGTTCTTACAATGAGCAGTTCTTC. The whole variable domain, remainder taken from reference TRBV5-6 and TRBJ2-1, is DAGVTQSPTHLIKTRGQQVTLRCSPKSGHDTVSWYQQALGQGPQFIFQYYEEEERQRGNFPDRFSGHQFPNYSSELNVNALLLGDSALYLCASSSSSYNEQFFGPGTRLTVL.

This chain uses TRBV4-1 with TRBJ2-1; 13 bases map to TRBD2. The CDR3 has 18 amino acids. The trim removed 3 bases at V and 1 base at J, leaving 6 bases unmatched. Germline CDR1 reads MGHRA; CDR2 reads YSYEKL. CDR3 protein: CASSHVTSGRASYNEQFF. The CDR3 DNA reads TGCGCCAGCAGCCATGTCACTAGCGGGAGGGCATCCTACAATGAGCAGTTCTTC.

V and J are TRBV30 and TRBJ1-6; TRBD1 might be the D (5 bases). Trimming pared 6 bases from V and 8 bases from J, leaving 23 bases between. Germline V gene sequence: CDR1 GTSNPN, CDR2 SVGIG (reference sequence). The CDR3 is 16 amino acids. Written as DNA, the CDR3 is TGTGCCTGCAAAACTAAGGGAAGGGGTTGGGATTCACCCCTCCACTTT. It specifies CACKTKGRGWDSPLHF. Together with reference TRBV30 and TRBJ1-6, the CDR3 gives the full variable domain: SQTIHQWPATLVQPVGSPLSLECTVEGTSNPNLYWYRQAAGRGLQLLFYSVGIGQISSEVPQNLSASRPQDRQFILSSKKLLLSDSGFYLCACKTKGRGWDSPLHFGNGTRLTVT.

The CDR3 spells CASSYSSDSNQPQHF. DNA for the CDR3: TGTGCCAGCAGTTACTCTAGCGATAGCAATCAGCCCCAGCATTTT. V and J are TRBV6-5 and TRBJ1-5; D remains unclear. The CDR3 extends over 15 amino acids. Germline V gene data show CDR1 as MNHEY and CDR2 as SVGAGI. Trimming pared 0 bases from V and 0 bases from J, leaving 6 bases between.

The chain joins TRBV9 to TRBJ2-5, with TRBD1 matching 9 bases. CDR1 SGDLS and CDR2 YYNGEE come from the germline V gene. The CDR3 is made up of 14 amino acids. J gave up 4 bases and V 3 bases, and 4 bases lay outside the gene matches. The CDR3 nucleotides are TGTGCCAGCAGCGCTGGGACAGGGAGAGAGACCCAGTACTTC. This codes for CASSAGTGRETQYF.

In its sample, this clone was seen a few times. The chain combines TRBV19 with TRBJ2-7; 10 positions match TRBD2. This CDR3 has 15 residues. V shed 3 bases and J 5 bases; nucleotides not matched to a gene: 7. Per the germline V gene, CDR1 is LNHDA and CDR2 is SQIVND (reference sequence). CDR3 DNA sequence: TGTGCCAGTAGTATGTCTAGCGGGAGTTTCGACGAGCAGTACGTC. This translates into CASSMSSGSFDEQYV.

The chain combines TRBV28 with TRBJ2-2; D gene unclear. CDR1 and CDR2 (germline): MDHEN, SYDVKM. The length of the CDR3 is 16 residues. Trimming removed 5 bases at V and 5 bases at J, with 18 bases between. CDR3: CASSLPGRGWTGELFF. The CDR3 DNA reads TGTGCCAGCAGTCTTCCTGGCCGAGGCTGGACCGGGGAGCTGTTTTTT.

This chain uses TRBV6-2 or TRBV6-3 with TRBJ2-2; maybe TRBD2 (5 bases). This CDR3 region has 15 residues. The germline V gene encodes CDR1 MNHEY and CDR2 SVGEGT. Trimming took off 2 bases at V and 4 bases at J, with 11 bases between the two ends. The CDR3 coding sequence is TGTGCCAGCAGTTACGCAGCGGTAGGCACCGGGGAGCTGTTTTTT. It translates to CASSYAAVGTGELFF.

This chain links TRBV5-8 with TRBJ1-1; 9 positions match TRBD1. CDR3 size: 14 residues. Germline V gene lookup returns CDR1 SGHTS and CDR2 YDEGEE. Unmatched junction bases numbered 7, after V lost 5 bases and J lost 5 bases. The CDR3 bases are TGTGCCAGCAGTCGTACAGGGGGCTGGACTGAAGCTTTCTTT. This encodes CASSRTGGWTEAFF.

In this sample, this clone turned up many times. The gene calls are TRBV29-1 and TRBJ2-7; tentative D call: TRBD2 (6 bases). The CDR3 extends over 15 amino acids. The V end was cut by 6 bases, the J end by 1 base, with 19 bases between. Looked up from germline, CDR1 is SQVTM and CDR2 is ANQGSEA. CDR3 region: CSVDRETRASYEQYV. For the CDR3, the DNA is TGCAGCGTCGACCGGGAGACTCGAGCTTCCTACGAGCAGTACGTC.

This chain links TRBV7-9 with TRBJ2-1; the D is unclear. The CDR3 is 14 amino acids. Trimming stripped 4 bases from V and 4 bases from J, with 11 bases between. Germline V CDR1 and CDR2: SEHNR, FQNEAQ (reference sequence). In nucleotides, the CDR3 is TGTGCCAGCAGCTCCGACCTCTATTACAATGAGCAGTTCTTC. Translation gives CASSSDLYYNEQFF.

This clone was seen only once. CDR3 in DNA: TGTGCCAGCAGTCACGGATCTATCAATGGCTACACCTTC. Its protein is CASSHGSINGYTF. The chain combines TRBV3-1 (or the pseudogene TRBV3-2) with TRBJ1-2; D not certain. V was cut by 6 bases and J by 6 bases, with 14 bases left in between. Germline lookup yields CDR1 LGHDT and CDR2 YNNKEL (reference sequence). The CDR3 length is 13 residues.

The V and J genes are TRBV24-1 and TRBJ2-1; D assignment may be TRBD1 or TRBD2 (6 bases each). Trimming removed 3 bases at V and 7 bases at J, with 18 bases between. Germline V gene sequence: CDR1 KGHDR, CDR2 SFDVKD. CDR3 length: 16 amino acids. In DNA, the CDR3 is TGTGCCACCAGTGATCCCAGTGGGGGGCGTCGGAATGAGCAGTTCTTC. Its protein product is CATSDPSGGRRNEQFF.

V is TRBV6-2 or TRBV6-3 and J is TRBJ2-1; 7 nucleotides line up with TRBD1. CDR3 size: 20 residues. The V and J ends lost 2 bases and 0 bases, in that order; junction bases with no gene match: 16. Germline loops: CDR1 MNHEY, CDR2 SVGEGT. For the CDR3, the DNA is TGTGCCAGCAGTTACAGCGAAGGGACAGAAGACGTTAGCTCCTACAATGAGCAGTTCTTC. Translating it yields CASSYSEGTEDVSSYNEQFF.

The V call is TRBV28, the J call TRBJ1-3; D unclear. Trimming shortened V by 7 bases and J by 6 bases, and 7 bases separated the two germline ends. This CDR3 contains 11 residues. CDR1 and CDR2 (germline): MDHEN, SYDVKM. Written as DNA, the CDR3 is TGTGCCAGCATCAGCGAAAACACCATATATTTT. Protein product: CASISENTIYF.

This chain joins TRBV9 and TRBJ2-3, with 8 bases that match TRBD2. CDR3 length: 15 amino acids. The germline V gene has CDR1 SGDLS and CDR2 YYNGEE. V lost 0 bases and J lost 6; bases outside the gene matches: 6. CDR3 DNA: TGTGCCAGCAGCGTAGCGGGGGGGGCATGGGATACGCAGTATTTT. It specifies CASSVAGGAWDTQYF.

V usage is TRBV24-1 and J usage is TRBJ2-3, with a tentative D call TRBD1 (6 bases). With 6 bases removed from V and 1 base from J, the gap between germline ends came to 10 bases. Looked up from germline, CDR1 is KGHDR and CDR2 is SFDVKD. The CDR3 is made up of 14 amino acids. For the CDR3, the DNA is TGTGCCACCAGTAGGGCAGGGGGCACAGATACGCAGTATTTT. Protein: CATSRAGGTDTQYF.

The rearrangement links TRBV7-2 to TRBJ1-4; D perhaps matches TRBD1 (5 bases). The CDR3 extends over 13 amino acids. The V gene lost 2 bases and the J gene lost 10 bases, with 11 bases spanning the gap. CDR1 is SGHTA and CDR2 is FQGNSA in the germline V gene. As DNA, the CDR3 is TGTGCCAGCAGCTTACGGGAGGGACTAAAACTGTTTTTT. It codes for CASSLREGLKLFF.

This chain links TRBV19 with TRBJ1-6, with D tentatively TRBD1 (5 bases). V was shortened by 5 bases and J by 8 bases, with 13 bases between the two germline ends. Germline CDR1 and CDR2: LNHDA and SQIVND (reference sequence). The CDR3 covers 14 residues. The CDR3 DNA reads TGTGCCAGTAGTCCCAGACAGCCTGATTCACCCCTCCACTTT. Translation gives CASSPRQPDSPLHF.

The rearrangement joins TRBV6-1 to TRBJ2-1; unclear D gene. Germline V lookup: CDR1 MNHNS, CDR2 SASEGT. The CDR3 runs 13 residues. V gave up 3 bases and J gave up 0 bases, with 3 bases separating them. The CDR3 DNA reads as TGTGCCAGCAGTGAGGTCTCCTACAATGAGCAGTTCTTC. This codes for CASSEVSYNEQFF.

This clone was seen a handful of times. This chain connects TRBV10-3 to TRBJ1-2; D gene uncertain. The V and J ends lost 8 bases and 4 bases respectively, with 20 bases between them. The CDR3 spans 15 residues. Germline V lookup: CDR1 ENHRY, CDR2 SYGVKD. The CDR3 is CAIGEKMGTSYGYTF. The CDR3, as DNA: TGTGCCATCGGAGAGAAAATGGGCACAAGCTATGGCTACACCTTC.

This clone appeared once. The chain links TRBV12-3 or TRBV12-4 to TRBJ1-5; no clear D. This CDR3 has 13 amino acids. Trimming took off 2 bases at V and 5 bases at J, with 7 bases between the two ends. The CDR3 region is CASSLSWDQPQHF. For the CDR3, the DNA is TGTGCCAGCAGTTTAAGTTGGGATCAGCCCCAGCATTTT.

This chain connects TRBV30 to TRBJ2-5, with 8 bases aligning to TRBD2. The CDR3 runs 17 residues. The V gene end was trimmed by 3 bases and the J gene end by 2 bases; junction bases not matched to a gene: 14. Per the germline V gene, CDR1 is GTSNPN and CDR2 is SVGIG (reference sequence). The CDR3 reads CAWSVAQTGTRQETQYF. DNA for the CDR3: TGTGCCTGGAGCGTCGCCCAAACCGGGACTAGACAAGAGACCCAGTACTTC.

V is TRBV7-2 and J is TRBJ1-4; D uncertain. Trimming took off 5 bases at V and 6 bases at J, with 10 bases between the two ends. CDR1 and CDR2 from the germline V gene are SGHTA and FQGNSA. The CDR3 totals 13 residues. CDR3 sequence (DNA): TGTGCCAGCAGCCCAGGTGGGGATGAAAAACTGTTTTTT. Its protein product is CASSPGGDEKLFF.

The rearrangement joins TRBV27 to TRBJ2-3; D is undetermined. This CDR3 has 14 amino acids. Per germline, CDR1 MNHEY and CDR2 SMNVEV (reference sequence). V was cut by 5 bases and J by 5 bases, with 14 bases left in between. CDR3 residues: CASSPTITIDTQYF. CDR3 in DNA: TGTGCCAGCAGTCCCACGATAACGATAGATACGCAGTATTTT.